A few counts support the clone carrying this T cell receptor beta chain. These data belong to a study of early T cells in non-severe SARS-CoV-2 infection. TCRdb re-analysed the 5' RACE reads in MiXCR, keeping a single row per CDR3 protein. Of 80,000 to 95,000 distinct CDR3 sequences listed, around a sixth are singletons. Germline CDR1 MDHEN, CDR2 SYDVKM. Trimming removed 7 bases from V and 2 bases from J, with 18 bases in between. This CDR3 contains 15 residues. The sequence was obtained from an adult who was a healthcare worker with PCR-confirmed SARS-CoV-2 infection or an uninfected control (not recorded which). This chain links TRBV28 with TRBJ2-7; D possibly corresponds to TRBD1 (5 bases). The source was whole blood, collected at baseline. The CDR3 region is CASITRQPFTYEQYF. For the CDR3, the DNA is TGTGCCAGCATTACTCGACAGCCCTTTACCTACGAGCAGTACTTC. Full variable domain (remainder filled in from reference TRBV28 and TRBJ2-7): DVKVTQSSRYLVKRTGEKVFLECVQDMDHENMFWYRQDPGLGLRLIYFSYDVKMKEKGDIPEGYSVSREKKERFSLILESASTNQTSMYLCASITRQPFTYEQYFGPGTRLTVT.